The rows below give T cell receptor beta chains drawn from one sample of a study of molecular identifiers for immune sequencing clone quantification. TCRdb recomputed calls from the PCR reads with MiXCR, one row per CDR3 protein. The data show about 630,000 distinct CDR3 sequences, roughly 23% seen once. The sequenced material came from naive CD8+ T cells from blood, with Jurkat cell RNA spiked in. Receptors originate from a human donor in good health. Some libraries in this study had Jurkat cell RNA spiked in. Each CDR3 is given with its conserved first and last residue. A D gene is named only where the DNA matches it firmly. Expanded clones are given a class, and other clones once, few, many or no size at all.

TRBD2	TRBV2	TRBJ2-7	many	CASSEVLAGDEQYF	TGTGCCAGCAGTGAAGTTCTAGCGGGAGACGAGCAGTACTTC
.	TRBV29-1	TRBJ1-1	many	CSVVAGNTEAFF	TGCAGCGTTGTGGCGGGGAACACTGAAGCTTTCTTT
TRBD2	TRBV11-2	TRBJ2-1	.	CASRGTGTSGTPEHFF	TGTGCCAGCAGGGGGACCGGGACTAGCGGTACTCCTGAGCACTTCTTC
.	TRBV19	TRBJ2-2	.	CASTRTVLNSGELFF	TGTGCCAGTACCAGGACAGTTCTTAATTCCGGGGAGCTGTTTTTT
.	TRBV4-3	TRBJ2-3	many	CASSQDTSYTDTQYF	TGCGCCAGCAGCCAAGATACATCTTACACAGATACGCAGTATTTT
TRBD1	TRBV7-9	TRBJ1-1	few	CASSSLDRAEAFF	TGTGCCAGCAGCTCTTTGGACAGGGCTGAAGCTTTCTTT
.	TRBV4-3	TRBJ2-7	.	CASSPTPGGDEQYF	TGCGCCAGCAGCCCCACTCCCGGGGGCGACGAGCAGTACTTC
.	TRBV10-3	TRBJ2-7	few	CAIRESYEQYF	TGTGCCATCAGAGAAAGCTACGAGCAGTACTTC
TRBD2	TRBV12-3/TRBV12-4	TRBJ2-1	.	CASSSPPGGIDEQFF	TGTGCCAGCAGTTCCCCCCCGGGAGGAATTGATGAGCAGTTCTTC
.	TRBV14	TRBJ1-1	few	CASSHLGLTGTEAFF	TGTGCCAGCAGCCACCTAGGGTTGACGGGCACTGAAGCTTTCTTT
.	TRBV15	TRBJ1-5	many	CATSENRAGNQPQHF	TGTGCCACCAGCGAAAACAGGGCCGGTAATCAGCCCCAGCATTTT
.	TRBV2	TRBJ2-1	.	CASSDGQFF	TGTGCCAGCAGTGACGGGCAGTTCTTC
.	TRBV14	TRBJ2-6	many	CAVRGPGSSGANVLTF	TGTGCCGTCCGGGGTCCCGGAAGCTCTGGGGCCAACGTCCTGACTTTC
.	TRBV9	TRBJ1-1	few	CASSVGGPTNTEAFF	TGTGCCAGCAGCGTAGGGGGACCGACGAACACTGAAGCTTTCTTT
TRBD1	TRBV7-2	TRBJ2-5	few	CASSRWTGGGETQYF	TGTGCCAGCAGCCGATGGACAGGGGGAGGAGAGACCCAGTACTTC
.	TRBV6-6	TRBJ2-7	.	CASSYSSGEISYEQYF	TGTGCCAGCAGTTACTCCTCGGGGGAGATATCCTACGAGCAGTACTTC